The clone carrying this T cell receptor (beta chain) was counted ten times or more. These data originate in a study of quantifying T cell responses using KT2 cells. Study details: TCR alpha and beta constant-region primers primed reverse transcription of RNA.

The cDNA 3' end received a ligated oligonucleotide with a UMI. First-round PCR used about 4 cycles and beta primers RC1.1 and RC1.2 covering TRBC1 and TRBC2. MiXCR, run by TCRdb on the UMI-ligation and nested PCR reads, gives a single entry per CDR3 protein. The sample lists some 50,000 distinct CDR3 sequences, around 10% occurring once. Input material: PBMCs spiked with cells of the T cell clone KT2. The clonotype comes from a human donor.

CDR3 coding DNA: TGTGCCAGCAGCCTCACTAGCGGGAGAGGGGAGACCCAGTACTTC. Translating it yields CASSLTSGRGETQYF. This chain joins TRBV4-2 and TRBJ2-5, with 11 bases identical to TRBD2. Germline V gene lookup returns CDR1 LGHNA and CDR2 YNFKEQ. The CDR3 totals 15 residues. V was clipped by 4 bases and J by 5 bases; unmatched bases: 6.